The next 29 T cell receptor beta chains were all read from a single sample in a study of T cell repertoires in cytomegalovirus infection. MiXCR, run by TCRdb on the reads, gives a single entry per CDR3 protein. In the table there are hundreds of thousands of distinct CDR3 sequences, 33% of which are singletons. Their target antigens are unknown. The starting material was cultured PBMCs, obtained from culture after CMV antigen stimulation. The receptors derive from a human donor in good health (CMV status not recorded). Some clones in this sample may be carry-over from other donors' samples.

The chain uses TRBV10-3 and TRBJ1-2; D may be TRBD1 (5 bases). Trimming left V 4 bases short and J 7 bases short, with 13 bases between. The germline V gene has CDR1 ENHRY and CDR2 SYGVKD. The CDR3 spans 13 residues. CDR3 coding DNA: TGTGCCATCAGTGGCGGGGGAATCGGTGGCTACACCTTC. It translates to CAISGGGIGGYTF.

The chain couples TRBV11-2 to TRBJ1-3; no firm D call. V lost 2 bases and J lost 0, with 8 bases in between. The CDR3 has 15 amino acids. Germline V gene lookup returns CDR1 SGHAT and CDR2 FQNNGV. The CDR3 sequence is CASSLTDLSGNTIYF. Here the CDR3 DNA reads TGTGCCAGCAGCTTAACAGATCTCTCTGGAAACACCATATATTTT. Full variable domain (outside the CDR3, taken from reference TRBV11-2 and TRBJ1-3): EAGVAQSPRYKIIEKRQSVAFWCNPISGHATLYWYQQILGQGPKLLIQFQNNGVVDDSQLPKDRFSAERLKGVDSTLKIQPAKLEDSAVYLCASSLTDLSGNTIYFGEGSWLTVV.

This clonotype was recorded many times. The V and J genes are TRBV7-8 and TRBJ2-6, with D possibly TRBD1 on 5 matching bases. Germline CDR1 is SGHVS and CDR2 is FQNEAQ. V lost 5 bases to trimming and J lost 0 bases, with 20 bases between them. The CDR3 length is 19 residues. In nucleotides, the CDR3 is TGTGCCAGCAGCCCTATAGTACAGGTATCCCCCTCTGGGGCCAACGTCCTGACTTTC. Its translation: CASSPIVQVSPSGANVLTF.

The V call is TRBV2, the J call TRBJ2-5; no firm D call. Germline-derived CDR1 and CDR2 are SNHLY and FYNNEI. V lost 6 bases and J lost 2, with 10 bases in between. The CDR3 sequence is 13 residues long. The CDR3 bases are TGTGCCAGCAGACTCCCCCCGCAAGAGACCCAGTACTTC. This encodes CASRLPPQETQYF.

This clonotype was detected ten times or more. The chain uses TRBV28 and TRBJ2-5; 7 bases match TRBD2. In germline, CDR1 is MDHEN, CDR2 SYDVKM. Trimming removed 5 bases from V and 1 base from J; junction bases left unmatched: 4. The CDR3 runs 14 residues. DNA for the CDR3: TGTGCCAGCAGTCCCGGGGGGTCCCAAGAGACCCAGTACTTC. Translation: CASSPGGSQETQYF.

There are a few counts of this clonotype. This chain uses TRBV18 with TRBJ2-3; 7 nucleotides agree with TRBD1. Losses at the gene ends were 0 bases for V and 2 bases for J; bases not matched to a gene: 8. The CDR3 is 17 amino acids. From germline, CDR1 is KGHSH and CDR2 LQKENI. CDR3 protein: CASSPPSTGPLTDTQYF. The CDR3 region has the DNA TGTGCCAGCTCACCACCATCGACAGGGCCGCTCACAGATACGCAGTATTTT.

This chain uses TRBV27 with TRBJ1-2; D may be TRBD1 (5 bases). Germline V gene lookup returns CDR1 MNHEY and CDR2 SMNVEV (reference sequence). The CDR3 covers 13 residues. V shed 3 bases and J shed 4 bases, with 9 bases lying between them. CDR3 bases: TGTGCCAGCAGTTTTGACAGCTTCTATGGCTACACCTTC. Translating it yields CASSFDSFYGYTF.

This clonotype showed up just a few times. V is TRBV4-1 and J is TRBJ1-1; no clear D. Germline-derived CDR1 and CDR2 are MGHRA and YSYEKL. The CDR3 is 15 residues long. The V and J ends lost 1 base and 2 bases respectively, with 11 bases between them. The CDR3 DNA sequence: TGCGCCAGCAGCCAAGTACGGCGGGGAAACACTGAAGCTTTCTTT. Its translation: CASSQVRRGNTEAFF.

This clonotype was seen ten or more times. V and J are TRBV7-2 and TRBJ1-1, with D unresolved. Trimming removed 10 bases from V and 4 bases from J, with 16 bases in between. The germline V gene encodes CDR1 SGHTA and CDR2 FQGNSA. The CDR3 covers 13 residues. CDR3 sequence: CATLSSSSTEAFF. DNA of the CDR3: TGTGCCACCCTCTCCTCTTCGTCCACTGAAGCTTTCTTT.

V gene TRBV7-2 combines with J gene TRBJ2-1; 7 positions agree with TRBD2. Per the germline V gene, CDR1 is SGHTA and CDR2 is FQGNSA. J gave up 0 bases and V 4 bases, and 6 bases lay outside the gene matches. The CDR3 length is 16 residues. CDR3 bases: TGTGCCAGCAGCTCCGAAGCGGGGAGCTCCTACAATGAGCAGTTCTTC. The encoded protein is CASSSEAGSSYNEQFF.

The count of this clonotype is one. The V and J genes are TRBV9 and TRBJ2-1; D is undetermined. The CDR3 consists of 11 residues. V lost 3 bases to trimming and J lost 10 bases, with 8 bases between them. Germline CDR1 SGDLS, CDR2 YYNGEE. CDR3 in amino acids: CASSASGEQFF. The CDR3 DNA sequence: TGTGCCAGCAGCGCGAGTGGGGAGCAGTTCTTC.

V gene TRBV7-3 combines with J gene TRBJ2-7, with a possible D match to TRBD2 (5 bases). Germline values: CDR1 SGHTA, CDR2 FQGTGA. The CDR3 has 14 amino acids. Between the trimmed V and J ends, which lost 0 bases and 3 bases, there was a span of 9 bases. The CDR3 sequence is CASSLTGKGYEQYF. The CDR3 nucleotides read TGTGCCAGCAGCTTAACCGGGAAGGGCTACGAGCAGTACTTC.

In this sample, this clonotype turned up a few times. In DNA, the CDR3 is TGTGCCATCAGTGAGCGAGCCTACGAGCAGTACGTC. The encoded protein is CAISERAYEQYV. This chain joins TRBV10-3 and TRBJ2-7; D ambiguous. Germline V CDR1 and CDR2: ENHRY, SYGVKD. V shed 2 bases and J shed 2 bases, with 4 bases lying between them. This CDR3 has 12 residues.

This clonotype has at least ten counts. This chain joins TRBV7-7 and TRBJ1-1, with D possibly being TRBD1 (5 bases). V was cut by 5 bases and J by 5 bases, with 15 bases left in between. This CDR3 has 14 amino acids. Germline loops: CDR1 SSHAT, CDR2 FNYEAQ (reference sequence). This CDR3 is CASSPPGEGTEAFF. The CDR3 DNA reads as TGTGCCAGCAGCCCCCCGGGGGAAGGAACTGAAGCTTTCTTT.

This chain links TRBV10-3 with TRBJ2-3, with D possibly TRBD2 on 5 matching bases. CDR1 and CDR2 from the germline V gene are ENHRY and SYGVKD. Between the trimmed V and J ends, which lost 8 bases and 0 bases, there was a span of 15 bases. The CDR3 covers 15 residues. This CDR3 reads CAISPGKGSTDTQYF. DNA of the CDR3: TGTGCCATCTCCCCGGGGAAAGGCAGCACAGATACGCAGTATTTT.

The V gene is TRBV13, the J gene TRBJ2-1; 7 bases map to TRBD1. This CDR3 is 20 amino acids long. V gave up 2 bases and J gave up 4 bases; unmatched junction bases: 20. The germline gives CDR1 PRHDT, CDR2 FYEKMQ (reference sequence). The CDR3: CASSLTVSRDRVPTYNEQFF. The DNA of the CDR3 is TGTGCCAGCAGCTTAACCGTATCCCGGGACAGAGTTCCCACTTACAATGAGCAGTTCTTC.

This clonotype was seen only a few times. This CDR3 is CSVGGLAGAEGLNEQFF. CDR3 DNA: TGCAGCGTCGGGGGACTAGCGGGAGCGGAGGGTCTAAATGAGCAGTTCTTC. The V and J genes are TRBV29-1 and TRBJ2-1; TRBD2 agrees at 14 bases. In germline, CDR1 is SQVTM, CDR2 ANQGSEA. The trim removed 6 bases at V and 7 bases at J, leaving 14 bases unmatched. The CDR3 length is 17 residues.

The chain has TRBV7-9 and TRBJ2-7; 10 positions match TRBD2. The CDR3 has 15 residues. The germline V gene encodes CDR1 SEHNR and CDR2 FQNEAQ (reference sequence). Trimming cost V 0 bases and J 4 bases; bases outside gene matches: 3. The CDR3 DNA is TGTGCCAGCAGCTTAGCGCTAGCGGGAGAATACGAGCAGTACTTC. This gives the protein CASSLALAGEYEQYF.

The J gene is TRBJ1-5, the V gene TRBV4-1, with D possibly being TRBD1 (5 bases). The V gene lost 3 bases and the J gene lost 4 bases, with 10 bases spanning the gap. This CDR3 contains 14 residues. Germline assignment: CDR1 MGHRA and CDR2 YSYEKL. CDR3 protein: CASSQGEGNQPQHF. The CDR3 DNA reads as TGCGCCAGCAGCCAGGGAGAGGGGAATCAGCCCCAGCATTTT.

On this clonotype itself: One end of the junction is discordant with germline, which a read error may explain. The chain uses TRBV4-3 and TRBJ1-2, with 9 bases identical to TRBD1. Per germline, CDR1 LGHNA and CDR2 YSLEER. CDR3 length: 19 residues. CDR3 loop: CTSSQDGDRVIPGDYGYTF. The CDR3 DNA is TGCACCAGCAGCCAAGATGGGGACAGGGTCATTCCTGGAGATTATGGCTACACCTTC.

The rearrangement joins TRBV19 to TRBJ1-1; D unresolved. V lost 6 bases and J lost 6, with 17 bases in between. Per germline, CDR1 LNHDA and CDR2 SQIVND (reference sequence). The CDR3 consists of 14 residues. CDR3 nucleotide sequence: TGTGCCAGTAGCATCCTAAGCCAAGGGTCTGAAGCTTTCTTT. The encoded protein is CASSILSQGSEAFF.

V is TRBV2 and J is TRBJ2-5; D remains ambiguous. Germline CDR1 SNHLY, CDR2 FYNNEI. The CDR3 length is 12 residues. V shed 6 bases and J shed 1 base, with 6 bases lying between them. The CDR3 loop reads CASSQAQETQYF. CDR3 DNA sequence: TGTGCCAGCAGCCAGGCCCAAGAGACCCAGTACTTC.

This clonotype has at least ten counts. CDR3 bases: TGTGCCAGCGGGCTCGAGGGGACCCAGTACTTC. It translates to CASGLEGTQYF. This rearrangement joins TRBV7-2 to TRBJ2-5; a weak D match, TRBD2 (5 bases). The CDR3 consists of 11 residues. The germline CDR1 and CDR2 sequences are SGHTA and FQGNSA. The germline V and J ends were trimmed by 8 bases and 7 bases, with 11 bases remaining between them. Based on the CDR3 plus reference TRBV7-2 and TRBJ2-5, the full variable domain is GAGVSQSPSNKVTEKGKDVELRCDPISGHTALYWYRQSLGQGLEFLIYFQGNSAPDKSGLPSDRFSAERTGGSVSTLTIQRTQQEDSAVYLCASGLEGTQYFGPGTRLLVL.

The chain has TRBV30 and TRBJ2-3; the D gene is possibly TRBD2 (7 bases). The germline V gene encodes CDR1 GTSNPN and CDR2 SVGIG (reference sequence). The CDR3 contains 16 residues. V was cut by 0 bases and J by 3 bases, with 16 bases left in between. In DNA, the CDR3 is TGTGCCTGGAGTGTATGGGGGGGCAGTAATACAGATACGCAGTATTTT. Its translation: CAWSVWGGSNTDTQYF.

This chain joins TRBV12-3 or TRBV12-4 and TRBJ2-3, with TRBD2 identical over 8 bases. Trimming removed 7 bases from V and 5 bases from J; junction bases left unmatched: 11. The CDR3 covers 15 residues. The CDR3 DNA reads TGTGCCAGCACAATTCCGGGACTAGTCAGAGATACGCAGTATTTT. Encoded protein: CASTIPGLVRDTQYF.

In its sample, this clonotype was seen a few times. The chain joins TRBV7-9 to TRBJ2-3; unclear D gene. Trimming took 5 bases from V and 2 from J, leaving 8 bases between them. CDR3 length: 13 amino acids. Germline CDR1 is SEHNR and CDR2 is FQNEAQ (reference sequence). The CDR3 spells CASSAPTTDTQYF. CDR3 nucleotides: TGTGCCAGCAGCGCCCCCACCACAGATACGCAGTATTTT.

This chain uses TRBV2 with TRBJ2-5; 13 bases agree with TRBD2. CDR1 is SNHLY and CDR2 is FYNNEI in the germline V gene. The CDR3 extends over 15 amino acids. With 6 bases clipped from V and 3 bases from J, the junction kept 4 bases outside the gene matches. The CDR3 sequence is CASRITSGREETQYF. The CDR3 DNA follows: TGTGCCAGCAGGATTACTAGCGGGAGGGAAGAGACCCAGTACTTC.

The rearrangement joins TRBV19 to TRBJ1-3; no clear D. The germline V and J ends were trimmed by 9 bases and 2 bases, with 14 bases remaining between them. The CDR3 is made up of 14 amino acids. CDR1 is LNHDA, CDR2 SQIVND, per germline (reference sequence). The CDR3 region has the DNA TGTGCCAGCCGTCCGGACCGCACTGGAAACACCATATATTTT. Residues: CASRPDRTGNTIYF.

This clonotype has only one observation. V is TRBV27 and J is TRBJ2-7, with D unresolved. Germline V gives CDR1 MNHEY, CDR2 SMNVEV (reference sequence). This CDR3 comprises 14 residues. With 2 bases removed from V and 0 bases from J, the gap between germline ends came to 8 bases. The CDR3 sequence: CASSLPQSSYEQYV. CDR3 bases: TGTGCCAGCAGTTTACCCCAGAGCTCCTACGAGCAGTACGTC.